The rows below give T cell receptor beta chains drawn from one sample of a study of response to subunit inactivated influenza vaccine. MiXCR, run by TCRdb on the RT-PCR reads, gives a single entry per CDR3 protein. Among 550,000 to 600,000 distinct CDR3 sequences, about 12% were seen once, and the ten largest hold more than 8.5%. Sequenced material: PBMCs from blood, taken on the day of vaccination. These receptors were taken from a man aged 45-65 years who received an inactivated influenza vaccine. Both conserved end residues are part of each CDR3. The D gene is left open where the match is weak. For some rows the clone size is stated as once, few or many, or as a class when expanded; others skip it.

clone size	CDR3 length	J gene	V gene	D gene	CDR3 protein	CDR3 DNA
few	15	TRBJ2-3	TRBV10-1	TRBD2	CASSDAGGTTDTQYF	TGCGCCAGCAGTGACGCGGGGGGGACCACAGATACGCAGTATTTT
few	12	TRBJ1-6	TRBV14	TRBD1	CASSRDRVTLHF	TGTGCCAGCAGCCGAGACAGGGTTACCCTCCACTTT
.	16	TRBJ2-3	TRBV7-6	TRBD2	CASSLLAGVPTDTQYF	TGTGCCAGCAGCCTCCTAGCGGGAGTTCCCACAGATACGCAGTATTTT
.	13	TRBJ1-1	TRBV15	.	CATSRVAGTEAFF	TGTGCCACCAGCAGAGTGGCGGGCACTGAAGCTTTCTTT
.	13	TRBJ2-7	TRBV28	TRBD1	CASRGDRGYEQYF	TGTGCCAGCAGGGGAGACAGGGGCTACGAGCAGTACTTC
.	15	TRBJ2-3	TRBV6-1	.	CASNAYETSTDTQYF	TGTGCCAGCAATGCATACGAGACTAGCACAGATACGCAGTATTTT
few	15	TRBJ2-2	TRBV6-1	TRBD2	CASSPGSGVTGELFF	TGTGCCAGCAGCCCGGGTAGCGGGGTCACCGGGGAGCTGTTTTTT
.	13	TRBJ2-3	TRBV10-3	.	CAISGGSTDTQYF	TGTGCCATCAGTGGCGGTAGCACAGATACGCAGTATTTT
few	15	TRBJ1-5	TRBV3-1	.	CASSQDHSGNQPQHF	TGTGCCAGCAGCCAAGATCATTCCGGGAATCAGCCCCAGCATTTT
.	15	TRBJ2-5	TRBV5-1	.	CASSLPPTYTETQYF	TGCGCCAGCAGCTTACCCCCGACCTACACAGAGACCCAGTACTTC
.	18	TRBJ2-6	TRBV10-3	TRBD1	CAISPPGQGYSGANVLTF	TGTGCCATCAGTCCTCCGGGACAGGGTTACTCTGGGGCCAACGTCCTGACTTTC
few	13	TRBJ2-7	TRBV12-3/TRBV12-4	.	CASSLAKGHEQYF	TGTGCCAGCAGTTTAGCCAAGGGCCACGAGCAGTACTTC
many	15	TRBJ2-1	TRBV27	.	CASSLSPAYYNEQFF	TGTGCCAGCAGTTTATCTCCAGCGTATTACAATGAGCAGTTCTTC
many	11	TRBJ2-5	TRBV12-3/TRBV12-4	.	CASSPDKAQYF	TGTGCCAGCAGTCCCGACAAGGCCCAGTACTTC
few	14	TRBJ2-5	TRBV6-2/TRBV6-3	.	CASRRDGAQETQYF	TGTGCCAGCAGAAGGGACGGCGCCCAAGAGACCCAGTACTTC
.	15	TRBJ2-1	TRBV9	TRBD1	CASSRTGIKENEQFF	TGTGCCAGCAGCCGGACAGGGATTAAGGAAAATGAGCAGTTCTTC
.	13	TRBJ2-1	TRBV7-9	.	CASSSGGHDLPFF	TGTGCCAGCAGCTCTGGCGGACATGATCTTCCGTTCTTC
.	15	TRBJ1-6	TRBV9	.	CASSVDQQRNSPLHF	TGTGCCAGCAGCGTAGATCAGCAACGTAATTCACCCCTCCACTTT
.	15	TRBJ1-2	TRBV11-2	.	CASSLDPQGVYGYTF	TGTGCCAGCAGCTTAGATCCCCAGGGTGTCTATGGCTACACCTTC
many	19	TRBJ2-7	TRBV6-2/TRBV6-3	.	CASSTQGRLAYFNSYEQYF	TGTGCCAGCAGTACCCAGGGGCGCCTCGCATATTTCAACTCCTACGAGCAGTACTTC
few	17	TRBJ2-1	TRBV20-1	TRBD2	CSARAIAGGPLYNEQFF	TGCAGTGCTAGAGCAATAGCGGGAGGGCCCCTTTACAATGAGCAGTTCTTC
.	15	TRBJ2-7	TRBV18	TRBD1	CASSPGSWTGDEQYF	TGTGCCAGCTCACCCGGTTCTTGGACAGGTGACGAGCAGTACTTC
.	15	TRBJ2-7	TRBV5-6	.	CASTLGGGASYEQYF	TGTGCCAGCACCCTGGGCGGGGGCGCATCCTACGAGCAGTACTTC
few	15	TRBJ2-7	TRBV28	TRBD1	CASSLAGTVVYEQYF	TGTGCCAGCAGTTTGGCCGGGACAGTTGTTTACGAGCAGTACTTC
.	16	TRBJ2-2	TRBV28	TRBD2	CAVQRGGTANTGELFF	TGTGCCGTCCAACGGGGGGGTACCGCGAACACCGGGGAGCTGTTTTTT
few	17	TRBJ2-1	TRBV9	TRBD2	CASSVGFGLAAYNEQFF	TGTGCCAGCAGCGTAGGATTTGGACTAGCGGCTTACAATGAGCAGTTCTTC
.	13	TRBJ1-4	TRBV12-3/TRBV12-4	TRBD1	CASRTGTDEKLFF	TGTGCCAGCAGAACCGGGACAGATGAAAAACTGTTTTTT
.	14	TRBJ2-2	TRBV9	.	CASSVAGVTGELFF	TGTGCCAGCAGCGTAGCGGGGGTCACCGGGGAGCTGTTTTTT
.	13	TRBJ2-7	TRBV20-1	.	CSARDGRVYEQYF	TGCAGTGCTAGAGATGGCAGGGTATACGAGCAGTACTTC
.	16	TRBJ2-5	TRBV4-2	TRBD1	CASSQEGQGFQETQYF	TGTGCCAGCAGCCAAGAGGGACAGGGGTTTCAAGAGACCCAGTACTTC
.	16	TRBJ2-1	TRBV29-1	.	CSVEGEQGSSYNEQFF	TGCAGCGTTGAAGGGGAGCAGGGGAGCTCCTACAATGAGCAGTTCTTC
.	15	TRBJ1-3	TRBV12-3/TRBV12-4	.	CASSSPGTSGNTIYF	TGTGCCAGCAGTTCGCCTGGGACCTCTGGAAACACCATATATTTT
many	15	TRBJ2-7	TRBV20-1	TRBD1	CSASPGTVLDYEQYF	TGCAGTGCTAGCCCTGGGACAGTACTTGACTACGAGCAGTACTTC
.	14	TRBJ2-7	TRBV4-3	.	CASSPEGSSHEQYF	TGCGCCAGCAGCCCTGAGGGATCATCGCACGAGCAGTACTTC
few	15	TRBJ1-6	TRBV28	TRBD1	CASSYRGQYNSPLHF	TGTGCCAGCAGCTACAGGGGGCAGTATAATTCACCCCTCCACTTT
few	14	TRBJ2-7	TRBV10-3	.	CAISDREGGLEQYF	TGTGCCATCAGTGATAGAGAGGGAGGCCTCGAGCAGTACTTC
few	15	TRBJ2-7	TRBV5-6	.	CASSSNPVRSYEQYF	TGTGCCAGCAGCTCAAATCCTGTACGGTCCTACGAGCAGTACTTC
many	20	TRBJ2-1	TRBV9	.	CASSVLDRGKIAGEYNEQFF	TGTGCCAGCAGCGTCCTTGACAGGGGGAAGATAGCGGGAGAGTACAATGAGCAGTTCTTC
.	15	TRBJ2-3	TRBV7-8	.	CASSKRDSRTDTQYF	TGTGCCAGCAGCAAGCGGGACAGCCGCACAGATACGCAGTATTTT
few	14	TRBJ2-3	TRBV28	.	CASNPPGGTDTQYF	TGTGCCAGCAATCCCCCGGGAGGCACAGATACGCAGTATTTT
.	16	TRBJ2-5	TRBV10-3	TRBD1	CAISERQGAGGETQYF	TGTGCCATCAGTGAGAGACAGGGGGCCGGAGGAGAGACCCAGTACTTC
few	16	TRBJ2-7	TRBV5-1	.	CASSLGRGGYRYEQYF	TGCGCCAGCAGTCTCGGCAGGGGAGGGTACCGTTACGAGCAGTACTTC
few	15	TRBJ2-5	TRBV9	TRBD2	CASSVSSGSQETQYF	TGTGCCAGCAGCGTATCTAGCGGATCCCAAGAGACCCAGTACTTC
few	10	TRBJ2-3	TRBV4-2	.	CASQGKTQYF	TGTGCCAGCCAAGGAAAAACGCAGTATTTT
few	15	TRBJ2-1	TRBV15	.	CATSGGHPAYNEQFF	TGTGCCACCAGCGGGGGCCATCCCGCCTACAATGAGCAGTTCTTC
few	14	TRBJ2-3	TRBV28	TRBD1	CASILGTGTDTQYF	TGTGCCAGCATCCTTGGGACAGGGACGGATACGCAGTATTTT
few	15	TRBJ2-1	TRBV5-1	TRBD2	CASSSLAGAFNEQFF	TGCGCCAGCAGCTCACTAGCGGGAGCGTTCAATGAGCAGTTCTTC